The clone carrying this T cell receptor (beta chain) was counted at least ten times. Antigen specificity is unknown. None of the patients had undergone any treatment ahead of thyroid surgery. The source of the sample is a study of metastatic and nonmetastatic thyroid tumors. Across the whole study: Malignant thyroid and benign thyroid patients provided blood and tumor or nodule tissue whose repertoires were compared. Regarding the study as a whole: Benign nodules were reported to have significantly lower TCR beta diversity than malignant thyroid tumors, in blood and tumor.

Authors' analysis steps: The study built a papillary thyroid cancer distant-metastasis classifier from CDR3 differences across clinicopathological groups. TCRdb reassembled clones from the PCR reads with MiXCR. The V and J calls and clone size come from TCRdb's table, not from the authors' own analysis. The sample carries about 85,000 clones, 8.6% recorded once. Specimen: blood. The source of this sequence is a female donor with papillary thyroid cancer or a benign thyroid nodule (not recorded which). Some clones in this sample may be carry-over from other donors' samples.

The CDR3 here is CAISEQLNTEAFF. CDR3 in DNA: TGTGCCATCAGTGAGCAGTTGAACACTGAAGCTTTCTTT. This chain joins TRBV10-3 and TRBJ1-1; D unresolved. This CDR3 contains 13 residues. V was shortened by 2 bases and J by 0 bases, with 4 bases between the two germline ends. From germline, CDR1 is ENHRY and CDR2 SYGVKD.